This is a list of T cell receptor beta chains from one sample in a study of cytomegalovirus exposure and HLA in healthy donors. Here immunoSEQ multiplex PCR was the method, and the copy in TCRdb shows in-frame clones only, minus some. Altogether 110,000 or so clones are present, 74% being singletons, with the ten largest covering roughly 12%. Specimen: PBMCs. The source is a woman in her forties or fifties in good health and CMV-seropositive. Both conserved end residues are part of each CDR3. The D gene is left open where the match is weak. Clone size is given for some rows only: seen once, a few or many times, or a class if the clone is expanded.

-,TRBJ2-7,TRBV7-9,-,TGTGCCAGCAGCTTAGGGCAGGGAATGAACGAGCAGTACTTC,CASSLGQGMNEQYF
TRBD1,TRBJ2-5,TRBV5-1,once,TGCGCCAGCAGCTTGCGCGACAGGGCTGGAGAGACCCAGTACTTC,CASSLRDRAGETQYF
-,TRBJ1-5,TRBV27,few,TGTGCCAGCAGTCCCCGCGATAGCAATCAGCCCCAGCATTTT,CASSPRDSNQPQHF
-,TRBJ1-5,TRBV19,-,TGTGCCAGTAGTGGCGGATATGGTGGCAATCAGCCCCAGCATTTT,CASSGGYGGNQPQHF
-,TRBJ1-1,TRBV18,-,TGTGCCAGCTCACAAAACGAGGCCCTTGAAGCTTTCTTT,CASSQNEALEAFF
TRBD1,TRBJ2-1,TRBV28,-,TGTGCCAGCAGCTTCCCCGGGGGACAGGGTCATGGTGAGCAGTTCTTC,CASSFPGGQGHGEQFF
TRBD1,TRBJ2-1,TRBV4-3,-,TGCGCCAGCAGCCACCTCGGGACAGAGAACAATGAGCAGTTCTTC,CASSHLGTENNEQFF
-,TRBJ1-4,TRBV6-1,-,TGTGCCAGCCTTGTGGAGGTTGCAACTAATGAAAAACTGTTTTTT,CASLVEVATNEKLFF
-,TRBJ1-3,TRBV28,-,TGTGCCAGCAGCTTATCCCCATACACCATATATTTT,CASSLSPYTIYF
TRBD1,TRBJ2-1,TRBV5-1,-,TGCGCCAGCAGCTTCCAGGGGGCGCCGGACAATGAGCAGTTCTTC,CASSFQGAPDNEQFF
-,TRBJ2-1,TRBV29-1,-,TGCAGCGTTAGGTTCGCGGATCCGGGGAGCTCCTACAATGAGCAGTTCTTC,CSVRFADPGSSYNEQFF
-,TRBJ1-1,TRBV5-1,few,TGCGCCAGCAGCTTGTTGGAGTTGCGGGACACTGAAGCTTTCTTT,CASSLLELRDTEAFF
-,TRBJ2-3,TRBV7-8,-,TGTGCCAGCAGCATAGGGACTGACGATACGCAGTATTTT,CASSIGTDDTQYF
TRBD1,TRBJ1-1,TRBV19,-,TGTGCCAGTAGTCTCACACCGGGACAGGGAGTGAACACTGAAGCTTTCTTT,CASSLTPGQGVNTEAFF
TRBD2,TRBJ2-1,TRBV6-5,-,TGTGCCAGCAGTTTGGCGGGGGGGCTCGGCAATGAGCAGTTCTTC,CASSLAGGLGNEQFF
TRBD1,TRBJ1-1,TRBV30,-,TGTGCCTGGAGTCCCCGGGACAGGAACACTGAAGCTTTCTTT,CAWSPRDRNTEAFF
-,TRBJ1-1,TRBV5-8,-,TGTGCCAGCAGCGTGGACAGGAACACTGAAGCTTTCTTT,CASSVDRNTEAFF
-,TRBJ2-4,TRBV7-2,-,TGTGCCAGCAGCTTAGAGGCAGGGTACTCAAACATTCAGTACTTC,CASSLEAGYSNIQYF
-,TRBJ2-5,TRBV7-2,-,TGTGCCAGCAGCCCGACAGAAGAGACCCAGTACTTC,CASSPTEETQYF
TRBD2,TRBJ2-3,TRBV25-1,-,TGTGCCAGCAGTGAACTGGCTGAACTAGCGGGAGGCACAGATACGCAGTATTTT,CASSELAELAGGTDTQYF
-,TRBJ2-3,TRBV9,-,TGTGCCAGCAGCGTAGCCCAGGGACTTAGCACAGATACGCAGTATTTT,CASSVAQGLSTDTQYF
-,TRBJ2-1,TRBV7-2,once,TGTGCCAGCAGGACCGTTCTAGGATATTACAATGAGCAGTTCTTC,CASRTVLGYYNEQFF
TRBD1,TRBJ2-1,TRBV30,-,TGTGCCTGGAGGGCCGACAGGGAACGATCCTACAATGAGCAGTTCTTC,CAWRADRERSYNEQFF
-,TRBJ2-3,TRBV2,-,TGTGCCAGCAGCATAGGGGGGGCCCAAGATACGCAGTATTTT,CASSIGGAQDTQYF
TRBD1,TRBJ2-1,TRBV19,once,TGTGCCAGTAGTAGGGACAGAAATAATGAGCAGTTCTTC,CASSRDRNNEQFF
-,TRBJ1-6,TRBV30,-,TGTGCCTGGATCTCGGGAGGGGGATTAGGATCACCCCTCCACTTT,CAWISGGGLGSPLHF
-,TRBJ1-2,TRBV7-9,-,TGTGCCAGCAGCGTCACAGGCGCGGGGCAAAAGGACTATGGCTACACCTTC,CASSVTGAGQKDYGYTF
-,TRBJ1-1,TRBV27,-,TGTGCCAGCAGTTTTGACAGAAGCACTGAAGCTTTCTTT,CASSFDRSTEAFF
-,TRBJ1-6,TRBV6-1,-,TGTGCCAGCAGTGAAGCGGCCTTTGTAGGGAGCTCCTATAATTCACCCCTCCACTTT,CASSEAAFVGSSYNSPLHF
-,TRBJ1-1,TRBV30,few,TGTGCCTGGAGTGTTAGATCTACAGGGATTCCTGAAGCTTTCTTT,CAWSVRSTGIPEAFF
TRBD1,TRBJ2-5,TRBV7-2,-,TGTGCCAGCAGCGGACAGGGGTGGGAGACCCAGTACTTC,CASSGQGWETQYF
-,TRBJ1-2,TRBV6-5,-,TGTGCCAGCAGTTACTCGAGAGGGAGGGGTAATGGCTACACCTTC,CASSYSRGRGNGYTF
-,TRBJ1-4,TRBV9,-,TGTGCCAGCAGCGTTGACTCAATTAATGAAAAACTGTTTTTT,CASSVDSINEKLFF
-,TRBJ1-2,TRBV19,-,TGTGCCAGCCGGACCCAGACGGGGGGCCTAAGCGGCTACACCTTC,CASRTQTGGLSGYTF
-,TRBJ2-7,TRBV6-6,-,TGTGCCAGCAGTTACCCTTCCGGGAACTCCTACGAGCAGTACTTC,CASSYPSGNSYEQYF
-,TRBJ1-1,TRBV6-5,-,TGTGCCGCCAAGAGAGGGAACACTGAAGCTTTCTTT,CAAKRGNTEAFF
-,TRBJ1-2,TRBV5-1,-,TGCGCCAGCAGCTTGAAGGCAGGGCCAAGCTACACCTTC,CASSLKAGPSYTF
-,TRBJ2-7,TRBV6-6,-,TGTGCCAGCAGTAAACAGGGAGCCTACGAGCAGTACTTC,CASSKQGAYEQYF
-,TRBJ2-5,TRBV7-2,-,TGTGCCAGCAGCTGGAGGTCGCGGCAAGAGACCCAGTACTTC,CASSWRSRQETQYF
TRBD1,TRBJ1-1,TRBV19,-,TGTGCCAGTAGTCCGGACAGGGCGCGGACTGAAGCTTTCTTT,CASSPDRARTEAFF
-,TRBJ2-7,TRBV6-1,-,TGTGCCAGCAGTACCGCGACAGGTTACTACGAGCAGTACTTC,CASSTATGYYEQYF
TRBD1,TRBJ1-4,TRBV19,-,TGTGCCAGTAGTATTGGACAGGGGGGTGAAAAACTGTTTTTT,CASSIGQGGEKLFF
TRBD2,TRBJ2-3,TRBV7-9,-,TGTGCCAGCAGCCTACTAGCGGGGGGGAGTAGCACAGATACGCAGTATTTT,CASSLLAGGSSTDTQYF
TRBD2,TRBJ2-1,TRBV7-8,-,TGTGCCAGCAGCCAAGGGTTGGGGGCGGGGGGTGGCAATGAGCAGTTCTTC,CASSQGLGAGGGNEQFF
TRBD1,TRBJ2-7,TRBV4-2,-,TGTGCCAGCAGCCAAGCCCCGACAGGGGGCAGCGAGCAGTACTTC,CASSQAPTGGSEQYF
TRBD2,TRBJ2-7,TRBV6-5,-,TGTGCCAGCAGTTACTCTAGCGGGAGCTCCTACGAGCAGTACTTC,CASSYSSGSSYEQYF